The 31 T cell receptor beta chains in this list originate from one sample, sequenced in a study of cytomegalovirus exposure and HLA in healthy donors. Using immunoSEQ multiplex PCR, the repertoire was profiled, and TCRdb retains in-frame clones only, with some absent. The sample holds 90,000 or so clones; 85% are singletons and the top ten take more than 20%. Sequenced material: PBMCs. The receptors derive from a man between 18 and 29 years old in good health and CMV-seropositive.

The chain is built from TRBV2 and TRBJ1-2; 10 bases are shared with TRBD1. CDR3 length: 16 amino acids. V shed 0 bases, J shed 4 bases, and the junction held 5 bases outside the gene matches. CDR1 and CDR2 (germline): SNHLY, FYNNEI. This CDR3 reads CASSEAGTGVFYGYTF. The CDR3 bases are TGTGCCAGCAGTGAAGCAGGGACAGGGGTCTTCTATGGCTACACCTTC. The variable domain in full, with the rest retrieved from reference TRBV2 and TRBJ1-2, is EPEVTQTPSHQVTQMGQEVILRCVPISNHLYFYWYRQILGQKVEFLVSFYNNEISEKSEIFDDQFSVERPDGSNFTLKIRSTKLEDSAMYFCASSEAGTGVFYGYTFGSGTRLTVV.

The CDR3 spells CASSVETGLYGYTF. CDR3 bases: TGTGCCAGCAGCGTAGAAACAGGGCTTTACGGCTACACCTTC. The J gene is TRBJ1-2, the V gene TRBV9, with TRBD1 as a possible D gene (6 bases). V lost 0 bases to trimming and J lost 8 bases, with 14 bases between them. This CDR3 has 14 residues. Germline lookup yields CDR1 SGDLS and CDR2 YYNGEE.

The chain is built from TRBV19 and TRBJ2-5; 7 nucleotides line up with TRBD1. V shed 11 bases and J 2 bases; nucleotides not matched to a gene: 14. Germline CDR1 and CDR2: LNHDA and SQIVND (reference sequence). This CDR3 region has 15 residues. The CDR3 loop is CAGEDRVRVQETQYF. CDR3 nucleotide sequence: TGTGCCGGGGAAGACAGGGTTCGAGTGCAAGAGACCCAGTACTTC.

The CDR3 is CASSLGTANYGYTF. The DNA for the CDR3 is TGTGCCAGCAGCTTAGGGACAGCTAACTATGGCTACACCTTC. The rearrangement joins TRBV7-2 to TRBJ1-2; D might be TRBD1 (6 bases). CDR1 and CDR2 (germline): SGHTA, FQGNSA. The CDR3 totals 14 residues. Trimming removed 1 base from V and 0 bases from J, with 6 bases in between.

V gene TRBV6-1 combines with J gene TRBJ1-5; tentatively, D is TRBD1 (5 bases). This CDR3 comprises 13 residues. The V and J ends lost 8 bases and 4 bases respectively, with 12 bases between them. Germline V gives CDR1 MNHNS, CDR2 SASEGT. The CDR3 bases are TGTGCCAGCCAGTGGGGCTTGAATCAGCCCCAGCATTTT. Its translation is CASQWGLNQPQHF.

The chain uses TRBV5-4 and TRBJ2-7; D perhaps matches TRBD1 (5 bases). From germline, CDR1 is SGHNT and CDR2 YYREEE (reference sequence). V was pared by 3 bases and J by 3 bases, with 7 bases between. The length of the CDR3 is 12 residues. CDR3 in DNA: TGTGCCAGCAGCTCCCAGGGCTACGAGCAGTACTTC. This gives the protein CASSSQGYEQYF. Complete variable domain (other parts from reference TRBV5-4 and TRBJ2-7): ETGVTQSPTHLIKTRGQQVTLRCSSQSGHNTVSWYQQALGQGPQFIFQYYREEENGRGNFPPRFSGLQFPNYSSELNVNALELDDSALYLCASSSQGYEQYFGPGTRLTVT.

The rearrangement joins TRBV5-1 to TRBJ2-1; 12 nucleotides match TRBD2. This CDR3 has 15 amino acids. With 1 base clipped from V and 8 bases from J, the junction kept 4 bases outside the gene matches. The germline gives CDR1 SGHRS, CDR2 YFSETQ. CDR3 loop: CASSLTSGRRDEQFF. For the CDR3, the DNA is TGCGCCAGCAGCTTGACTAGCGGGAGGAGAGATGAGCAGTTCTTC. Based on the CDR3 plus reference TRBV5-1 and TRBJ2-1, the full variable domain is KAGVTQTPRYLIKTRGQQVTLSCSPISGHRSVSWYQQTPGQGLQFLFEYFSETQRNKGNFPGRFSGRQFSNSRSEMNVSTLELGDSALYLCASSLTSGRRDEQFFGPGTRLTVL.

The J gene is TRBJ2-2, the V gene TRBV4-1, with TRBD2 identical over 7 bases. Trimming took 3 bases from V and 1 from J; bases not matched to a gene: 5. Per the germline V gene, CDR1 is MGHRA and CDR2 is YSYEKL. The CDR3 runs to 16 residues. The CDR3: CASSHEGLRNTGELFF. In DNA form, the CDR3 reads TGCGCCAGCAGCCATGAGGGACTAAGGAACACCGGGGAGCTGTTTTTT.

V and J are TRBV5-1 and TRBJ1-1; D is uncertain. The germline V and J ends were trimmed by 0 bases and 4 bases, with 16 bases remaining between them. In germline, CDR1 is SGHRS, CDR2 YFSETQ. The CDR3 has 16 residues. CDR3 in amino acids: CASSLAHGVRSTEAFF. The CDR3 DNA follows: TGCGCCAGCAGCTTGGCCCACGGCGTAAGGAGCACTGAAGCTTTCTTT.

The chain uses TRBV11-2 and TRBJ2-7, with 10 bases aligning to TRBD2. Germline loops: CDR1 SGHAT, CDR2 FQNNGV. There are 17 residues in the CDR3. V lost 0 bases to trimming and J lost 3 bases; unmatched junction nucleotides: 8. Written as DNA, the CDR3 is TGTGCCAGCAGCTTAGATGGACTAGCGGCCAATTTCTACGAGCAGTACTTC. Translation: CASSLDGLAANFYEQYF.

The V and J genes are TRBV2 and TRBJ2-7; 13 bases are shared with TRBD2. Germline V gene sequence: CDR1 SNHLY, CDR2 FYNNEI. The CDR3 has 16 residues. V gave up 0 bases and J gave up 3 bases; unmatched junction bases: 2. In nucleotides, the CDR3 is TGTGCCAGCAGTGAAGCTTGGACTAGCGGGAGCTACGAGCAGTACGTC. Translation gives CASSEAWTSGSYEQYV.

The CDR3 loop reads CASSLGGYSGNTIYF. The CDR3 region has the DNA TGTGCCAGCAGCTTAGGAGGGTACTCTGGAAACACCATATATTTT. The chain uses TRBV7-9 and TRBJ1-3; D unclear. Per the germline V gene, CDR1 is SEHNR and CDR2 is FQNEAQ (reference sequence). The CDR3 is 15 residues long. The germline V and J ends were trimmed by 1 base and 0 bases, with 7 bases remaining between them.

In its sample, this clone was seen a few times. V gene TRBV25-1 combines with J gene TRBJ2-2; D not certain. Trimming stripped 5 bases from V and 3 bases from J, with 7 bases between. CDR3 size: 13 residues. CDR1 is MGHDK and CDR2 is SYGVNS in the germline V gene. The CDR3, as DNA: TGTGCCAGCAGTTCTCAGGACACCGGGGAGCTGTTTTTT. Translating it yields CASSSQDTGELFF.

The chain couples TRBV6-1 to TRBJ1-3, with D unclear. Germline lookup yields CDR1 MNHNS and CDR2 SASEGT. The CDR3 contains 14 residues. V lost 4 bases, J lost 1 base, and 8 bases lay in between. In DNA form, the CDR3 reads TGTGCCAGCAGTGCCCGGGGATCTGGAAACACCATATATTTT. This gives the protein CASSARGSGNTIYF.

This chain links TRBV2 with TRBJ2-6; D is undetermined. V lost 2 bases, J lost 3 bases, and 8 bases lay in between. This CDR3 spans 15 amino acids. Looked up from germline, CDR1 is SNHLY and CDR2 is FYNNEI. CDR3 sequence (DNA): TGTGCCAGCAGTGAAACGGTTTTTGGGGCCAACGTCCTGACTTTC. This gives the protein CASSETVFGANVLTF.

The chain employs TRBV4-1 and TRBJ2-4; tentative D call: TRBD2 (5 bases). The CDR3 runs 20 residues. Trimming removed 1 base from V and 1 base from J, with 23 bases in between. Germline loops: CDR1 MGHRA, CDR2 YSYEKL. This CDR3 reads CASSQGGKRAIPGAKNIQYF. CDR3 sequence (DNA): TGCGCCAGCAGCCAAGGGGGAAAAAGGGCCATTCCGGGGGCCAAAAACATTCAGTACTTC.

The V gene is TRBV15, the J gene TRBJ2-5; weak D call: TRBD1 (6 bases). V lost 2 bases to trimming and J lost 0 bases, with 13 bases between them. There are 16 residues in the CDR3. Germline V lookup: CDR1 LNHNV, CDR2 YYDKDF (reference sequence). CDR3 region: CATSRPRGGNQETQYF. For the CDR3, the DNA is TGTGCCACCAGCAGACCACGAGGGGGTAACCAAGAGACCCAGTACTTC.

This sequence joins TRBV4-1 and TRBJ1-3, with D uncertain. The germline CDR1 and CDR2 sequences are MGHRA and YSYEKL. The CDR3 runs to 13 residues. V lost 3 bases to trimming and J lost 2 bases, with 5 bases between them. Here the CDR3 reads CASSHPAGNTIYF. The CDR3 DNA reads as TGCGCCAGCAGCCACCCCGCTGGAAACACCATATATTTT.

This chain connects TRBV7-9 to TRBJ2-2; 7 positions agree with TRBD2. CDR3 length: 17 residues. The V segment lost 5 bases and the J segment 6 bases; nucleotides outside the gene matches: 15. Germline V gene lookup returns CDR1 SEHNR and CDR2 FQNEAQ (reference sequence). CDR3 loop: CASSLRVLAGEPGELFF. CDR3 sequence (DNA): TGTGCCAGCAGCCTACGGGTTTTGGCGGGAGAGCCCGGGGAGCTGTTTTTT.

This clone was counted once. The chain has TRBV28 and TRBJ1-2, with a tentative D call TRBD1 (6 bases). CDR3 length equals 11 residues. Germline loops: CDR1 MDHEN, CDR2 SYDVKM. Trimming shortened V by 6 bases and J by 8 bases, and 10 bases separated the two germline ends. This chain's CDR3 is CASRPGEGYTF. For the CDR3, the DNA is TGTGCCAGCAGACCAGGGGAAGGCTACACCTTC.

The chain recombines TRBV27 with TRBJ1-5, with unresolved D. The CDR3 is 14 residues long. The V end lost 3 bases, the J end lost 0 bases, and 6 bases lay between the germline ends. Germline CDR1 MNHEY, CDR2 SMNVEV (reference sequence). In DNA form, the CDR3 reads TGTGCCAGCAGTTTGGGAGGTAGCAATCAGCCCCAGCATTTT. It is translated as CASSLGGSNQPQHF.

The chain recombines TRBV29-1 with TRBJ1-5; the D gene is possibly TRBD1 (5 bases). The CDR3 is 13 amino acids. Trimming removed 4 bases at V and 1 base at J, with 8 bases between. CDR1 is SQVTM, CDR2 ANQGSEA, per germline. CDR3 region: CSVAGGSNQPQHF. DNA of the CDR3: TGCAGCGTTGCGGGGGGAAGCAATCAGCCCCAGCATTTT.

A word on this clone: One end of the junction is discordant with germline, which a read error may explain. V gene TRBV5-1 combines with J gene TRBJ2-1, with 13 positions matching TRBD2. The CDR3 spans 12 residues. The germline V gene encodes CDR1 SGHRS and CDR2 YFSETQ. The CDR3 sequence: CASSLLAGGRVF. CDR3 nucleotides: TGCGCCAGCAGCTTACTAGCGGGAGGGCGCGTCTTC.

The rearrangement links TRBV6-1 to TRBJ1-2; 7 bases agree with TRBD1. The germline V gene has CDR1 MNHNS and CDR2 SASEGT. The CDR3 contains 14 residues. V dropped 3 bases and J dropped 4; count of bases not matched to a gene: 5. The CDR3, as DNA: TGTGCCAGCAGTGATGCGGGACAGCCCTATGGCTACACCTTC. As protein: CASSDAGQPYGYTF.

This clone was recorded once. V usage is TRBV27 and J usage is TRBJ2-7; D perhaps matches TRBD1 (7 bases). CDR3 size: 17 residues. Trimming left V 2 bases short and J 5 bases short, with 22 bases between. Germline V gene data show CDR1 as MNHEY and CDR2 as SMNVEV (reference sequence). The CDR3 bases are TGTGCCAGCAGTTTACGCAGGGAGCCCAGGAGGGGGCACGAGCAGTACTTC. Protein sequence: CASSLRREPRRGHEQYF.

This clone was observed a few times. The chain links TRBV2 to TRBJ2-1, with 7 bases aligning to TRBD2. The CDR3 runs to 13 residues. Germline values: CDR1 SNHLY, CDR2 FYNNEI. V trimming: 3 bases; J trimming: 7 bases; junction bases outside the gene matches: 3. DNA of the CDR3: TGTGCCAGCAGTGATTGGGGAGGGAATGAGCAGTTCTTC. Protein: CASSDWGGNEQFF.

The V gene is TRBV19, the J gene TRBJ2-6; D may be TRBD1 (7 bases). The CDR3 consists of 20 residues. CDR1 and CDR2 from the germline V gene are LNHDA and SQIVND (reference sequence). With 3 bases removed from V and 0 bases from J, the gap between germline ends came to 21 bases. CDR3 region: CASSITLLGGQSSGANVLTF. CDR3 DNA sequence: TGTGCCAGTAGTATTACTCTATTGGGGGGACAGAGCTCTGGGGCCAACGTCCTGACTTTC.

J is TRBJ1-5 and V is TRBV19, with 8 bases that match TRBD1. Germline V lookup: CDR1 LNHDA, CDR2 SQIVND (reference sequence). The ends lost 5 bases at V and 6 bases at J; junction bases unmatched: 9. CDR3 size: 15 residues. The CDR3 sequence is CASSARDRRSQPQHF. Written as DNA, the CDR3 is TGTGCCAGTAGTGCCCGGGACAGGCGGAGTCAGCCCCAGCATTTT.

The CDR3 bases are TGTGCCAGCAGCTTGGGGCGGGAGGGGGCTGAGCAGTTCTTC. Protein sequence: CASSLGREGAEQFF. The chain has TRBV7-3 and TRBJ2-1, with TRBD2 identical over 9 bases. The CDR3 runs to 14 residues. J lost 9 bases, V lost 3 bases, and 6 bases had no gene match. Germline V gene lookup returns CDR1 SGHTA and CDR2 FQGTGA.

This clone was seen a handful of times. The chain is built from TRBV5-6 and TRBJ1-2; D call uncertain. Germline V gene lookup returns CDR1 SGHDT and CDR2 YYEEEE. Trimming took 0 bases from V and 3 from J, leaving 6 bases between them. This CDR3 is 13 amino acids long. CDR3: CASSLDQDYGYTF. CDR3 in DNA: TGTGCCAGCAGCTTGGATCAGGACTATGGCTACACCTTC. The whole variable domain, filled in from reference TRBV5-6 and TRBJ1-2, reads DAGVTQSPTHLIKTRGQQVTLRCSPKSGHDTVSWYQQALGQGPQFIFQYYEEEERQRGNFPDRFSGHQFPNYSSELNVNALLLGDSALYLCASSLDQDYGYTFGSGTRLTVV.

This clone showed up just once. In nucleotides, the CDR3 is TGCGCCAGCAGCAAGCGGGACAGGGGGACTAAAAACATTCAGTACTTC. This translates into CASSKRDRGTKNIQYF. The gene calls are TRBV5-1 and TRBJ2-4; TRBD1 agrees at 11 bases. Trimming took 4 bases from V and 4 from J; bases not matched to a gene: 7. The length of the CDR3 is 16 residues. Germline CDR1 reads SGHRS; CDR2 reads YFSETQ.